The clone carrying this T cell receptor (beta chain) was detected many times. The TCRbeta library was prepared with unique molecular identifiers. TCRdb ran MiXCR on the PCR reads and lists one entry per CDR3 protein. The data hold approximately 390,000 distinct CDR3 sequences, with roughly 10% observed a single time. This specimen belongs to a study of T-cell reconstitution after alpha-beta-depleted transplantation in children. V was shortened by 4 bases and J by 2 bases, with 18 bases between the two germline ends. The germline CDR1 and CDR2 sequences are SGHDT and YYEEEE. This CDR3 has 16 residues. The genes are TRBV5-6 and TRBJ2-5, with D possibly matching TRBD2 (6 bases). The clonotype was recovered from a human donor who donated a stem cell graft to a child with acute myeloid leukemia. The starting material was PBMCs from the stem cell graft donor, obtained from the stem cell graft. CDR3 bases: TGTGCCAGCAGCGTGCTGGGGGGAACGGCACAAGAGACCCAGTACTTC. Its protein product is CASSVLGGTAQETQYF. The full variable domain, in which reference TRBV5-6 and TRBJ2-5 provide the parts outside the CDR3, is DAGVTQSPTHLIKTRGQQVTLRCSPKSGHDTVSWYQQALGQGPQFIFQYYEEEERQRGNFPDRFSGHQFPNYSSELNVNALLLGDSALYLCASSVLGGTAQETQYFGPGTRLLVL.